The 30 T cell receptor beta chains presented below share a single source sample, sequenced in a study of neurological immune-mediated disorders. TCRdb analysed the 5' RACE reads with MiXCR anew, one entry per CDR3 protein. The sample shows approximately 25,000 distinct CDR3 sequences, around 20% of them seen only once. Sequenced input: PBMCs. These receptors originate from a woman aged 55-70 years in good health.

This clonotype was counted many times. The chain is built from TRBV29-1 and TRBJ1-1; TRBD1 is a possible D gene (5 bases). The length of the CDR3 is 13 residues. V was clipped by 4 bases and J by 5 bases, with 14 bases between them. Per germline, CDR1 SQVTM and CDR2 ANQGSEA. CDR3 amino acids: CSVGSGPETEAFF. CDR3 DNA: TGCAGCGTTGGATCAGGGCCGGAAACTGAAGCTTTCTTT.

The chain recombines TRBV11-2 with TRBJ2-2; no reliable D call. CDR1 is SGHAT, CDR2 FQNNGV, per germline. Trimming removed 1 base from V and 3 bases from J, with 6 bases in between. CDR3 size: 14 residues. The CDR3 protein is CASSLGFYTGELFF. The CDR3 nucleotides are TGTGCCAGCAGCTTAGGGTTTTACACCGGGGAGCTGTTTTTT.

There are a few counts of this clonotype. CDR3 amino acids: CANSLDRTYEQYF. The CDR3 DNA follows: TGTGCTAACAGCTTAGACAGAACCTACGAGCAGTACTTC. The V and J genes are TRBV11-2 and TRBJ2-7; D is perhaps TRBD1 (5 bases). The CDR3 covers 13 residues. Germline values: CDR1 SGHAT, CDR2 FQNNGV.

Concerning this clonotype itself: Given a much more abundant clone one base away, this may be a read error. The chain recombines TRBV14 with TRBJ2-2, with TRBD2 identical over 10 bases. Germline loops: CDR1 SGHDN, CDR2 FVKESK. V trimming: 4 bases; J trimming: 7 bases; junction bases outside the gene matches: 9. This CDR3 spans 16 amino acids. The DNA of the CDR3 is TGTGCCAGCAGCCGTCTAGCGGGAGTCGGCGTCGGGGAGCTGTTTTTT. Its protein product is CASSRLAGVGVGELFF.

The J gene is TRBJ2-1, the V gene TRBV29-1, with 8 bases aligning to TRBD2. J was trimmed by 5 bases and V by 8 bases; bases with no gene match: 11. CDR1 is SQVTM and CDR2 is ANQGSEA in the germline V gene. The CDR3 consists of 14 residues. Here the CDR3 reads CSFSPGLGDNEQFF. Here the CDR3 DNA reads TGCAGCTTTTCCCCGGGACTAGGGGACAATGAGCAGTTCTTC.

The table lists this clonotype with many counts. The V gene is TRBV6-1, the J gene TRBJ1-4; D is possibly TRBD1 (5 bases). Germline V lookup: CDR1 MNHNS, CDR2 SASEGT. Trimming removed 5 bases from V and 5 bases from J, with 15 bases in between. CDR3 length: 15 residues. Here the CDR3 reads CASSLWDGPNEKLFF. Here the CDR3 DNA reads TGTGCCAGCAGTCTATGGGACGGCCCGAATGAAAAACTGTTTTTT.

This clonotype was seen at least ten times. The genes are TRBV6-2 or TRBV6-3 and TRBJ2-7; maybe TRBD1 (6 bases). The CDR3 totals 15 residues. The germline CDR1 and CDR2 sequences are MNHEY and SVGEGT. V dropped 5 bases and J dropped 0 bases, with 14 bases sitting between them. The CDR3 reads CASSMDSLYSYEQYF. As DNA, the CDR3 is TGTGCCAGCAGTATGGACAGTCTTTACTCCTACGAGCAGTACTTC.

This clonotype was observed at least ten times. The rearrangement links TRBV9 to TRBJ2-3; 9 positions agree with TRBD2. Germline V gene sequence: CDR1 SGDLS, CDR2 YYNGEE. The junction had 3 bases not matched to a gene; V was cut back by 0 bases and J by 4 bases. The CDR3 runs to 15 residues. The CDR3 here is CASSVGGRAPDTQYF. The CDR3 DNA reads TGTGCCAGCAGCGTAGGCGGGAGGGCCCCAGATACGCAGTATTTT.

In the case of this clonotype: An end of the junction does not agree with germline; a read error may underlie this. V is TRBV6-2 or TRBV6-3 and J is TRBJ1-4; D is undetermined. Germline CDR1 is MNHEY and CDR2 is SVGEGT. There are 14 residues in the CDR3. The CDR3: CASSRLSTDEKLFF. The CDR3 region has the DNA TGTGCCAGCAGTCGACTGTCAACTGATGAAAAACTGTTTTTT.

The CDR3 DNA is TGTGCCAGTAGTATGAGGCCGGGACACGACTCATCCTACGAGCAGTACTTC. This translates into CASSMRPGHDSSYEQYF. V is TRBV19 and J is TRBJ2-7, with a tentative D call TRBD1 (6 bases). CDR1 and CDR2 from the germline V gene are LNHDA and SQIVND (reference sequence). The V and J ends lost 3 bases and 1 base respectively, with 19 bases between them. This CDR3 spans 17 amino acids. The variable domain in full, with the rest retrieved from reference TRBV19 and TRBJ2-7, is DGGITQSPKYLFRKEGQNVTLSCEQNLNHDAMYWYRQDPGQGLRLIYYSQIVNDFQKGDIAEGYSVSREKKESFPLTVTSAQKNPTAFYLCASSMRPGHDSSYEQYFGPGTRLTVT.

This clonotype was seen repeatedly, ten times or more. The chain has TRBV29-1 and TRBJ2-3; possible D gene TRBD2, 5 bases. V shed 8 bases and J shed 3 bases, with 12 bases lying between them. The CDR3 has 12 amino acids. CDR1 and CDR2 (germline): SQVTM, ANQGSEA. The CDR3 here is CSTYAGTDTQYF. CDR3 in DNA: TGCAGCACATATGCGGGTACAGATACGCAGTATTTT.

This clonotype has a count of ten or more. The DNA for the CDR3 is TGTGCCAGCAGCCCGCAAAAGGCCCCGGGACTAGCGCCTAATGAGCAGTTCTTC. This translates into CASSPQKAPGLAPNEQFF. This chain links TRBV7-8 with TRBJ2-1, with 10 bases identical to TRBD2. CDR1 SGHVS and CDR2 FQNEAQ come from the germline V gene. This CDR3 region has 18 residues. V dropped 5 bases and J dropped 7; count of bases not matched to a gene: 17.

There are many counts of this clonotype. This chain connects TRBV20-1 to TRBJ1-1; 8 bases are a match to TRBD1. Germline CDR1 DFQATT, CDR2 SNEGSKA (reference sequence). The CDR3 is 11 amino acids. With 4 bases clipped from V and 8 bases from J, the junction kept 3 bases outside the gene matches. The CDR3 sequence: CSANRQGEAFF. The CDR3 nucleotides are TGCAGTGCTAACCGACAGGGGGAAGCTTTCTTT.

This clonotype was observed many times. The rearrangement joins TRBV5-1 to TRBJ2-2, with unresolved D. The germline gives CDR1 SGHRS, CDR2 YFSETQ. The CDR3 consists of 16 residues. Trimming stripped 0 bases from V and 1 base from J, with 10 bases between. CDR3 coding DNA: TGCGCCAGCAGCTTGGAGGTTTTCCAGAACACCGGGGAGCTGTTTTTT. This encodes CASSLEVFQNTGELFF.

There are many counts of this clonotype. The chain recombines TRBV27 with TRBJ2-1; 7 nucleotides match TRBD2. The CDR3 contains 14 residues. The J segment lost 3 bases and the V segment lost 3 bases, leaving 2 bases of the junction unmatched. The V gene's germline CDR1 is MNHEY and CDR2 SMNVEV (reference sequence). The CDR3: CASSFRDYYNEQFF. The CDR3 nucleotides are TGTGCCAGCAGTTTTAGGGACTACTACAATGAGCAGTTCTTC.

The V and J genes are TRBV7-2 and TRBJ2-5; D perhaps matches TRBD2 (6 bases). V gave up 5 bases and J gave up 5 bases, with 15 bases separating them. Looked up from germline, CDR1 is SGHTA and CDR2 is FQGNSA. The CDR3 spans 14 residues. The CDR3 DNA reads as TGTGCCAGCAGCCTTCTAGCGTTAGACGAGACCCAGTACTTC. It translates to CASSLLALDETQYF.

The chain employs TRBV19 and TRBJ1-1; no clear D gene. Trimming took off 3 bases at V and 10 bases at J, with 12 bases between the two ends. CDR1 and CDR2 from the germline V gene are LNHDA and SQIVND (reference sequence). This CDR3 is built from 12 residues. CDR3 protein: CASSMRVSVAFF. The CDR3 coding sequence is TGTGCCAGTAGTATGCGGGTCAGTGTAGCTTTCTTT.

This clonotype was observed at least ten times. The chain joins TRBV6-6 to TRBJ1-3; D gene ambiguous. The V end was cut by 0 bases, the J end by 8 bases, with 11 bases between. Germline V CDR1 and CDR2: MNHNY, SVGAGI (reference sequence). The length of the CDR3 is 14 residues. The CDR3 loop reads CASSYSESAYTIYF. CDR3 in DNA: TGTGCCAGCAGTTACTCGGAGTCGGCGTACACCATATATTTT.

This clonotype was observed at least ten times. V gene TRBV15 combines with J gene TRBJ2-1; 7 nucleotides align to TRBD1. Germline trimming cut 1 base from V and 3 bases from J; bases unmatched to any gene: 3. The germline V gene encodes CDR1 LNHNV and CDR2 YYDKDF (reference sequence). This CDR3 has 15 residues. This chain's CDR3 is CATSRAQGSYNEQFF. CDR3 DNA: TGTGCCACCAGCAGAGCACAGGGGAGCTACAATGAGCAGTTCTTC.

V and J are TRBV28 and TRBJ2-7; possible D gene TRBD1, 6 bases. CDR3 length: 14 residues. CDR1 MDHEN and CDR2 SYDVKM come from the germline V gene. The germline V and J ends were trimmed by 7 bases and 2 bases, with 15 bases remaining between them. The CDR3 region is CASTGRDITYEQYF. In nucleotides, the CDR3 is TGTGCCAGCACCGGCAGGGACATCACCTACGAGCAGTACTTC.

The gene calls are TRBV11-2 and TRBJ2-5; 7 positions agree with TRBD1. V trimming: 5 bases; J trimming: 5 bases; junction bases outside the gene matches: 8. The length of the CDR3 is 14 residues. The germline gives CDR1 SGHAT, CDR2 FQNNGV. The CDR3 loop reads CASSARQGLETQYF. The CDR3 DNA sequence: TGTGCCAGCAGCGCGAGACAGGGTTTGGAGACCCAGTACTTC.

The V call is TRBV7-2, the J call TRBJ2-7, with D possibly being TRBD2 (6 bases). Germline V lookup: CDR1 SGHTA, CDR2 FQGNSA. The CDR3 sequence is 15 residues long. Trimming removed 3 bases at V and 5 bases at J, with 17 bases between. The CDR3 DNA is TGTGCCAGCAGCTTGGACGGGAGAACCGTCAACGAGCAGTACTTC. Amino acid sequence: CASSLDGRTVNEQYF.

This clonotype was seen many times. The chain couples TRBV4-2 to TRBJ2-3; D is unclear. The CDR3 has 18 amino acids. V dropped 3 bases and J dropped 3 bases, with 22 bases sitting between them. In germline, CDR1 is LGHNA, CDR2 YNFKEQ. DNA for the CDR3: TGTGCCAGCAGCCACCCGACCCCCGAGACCCGGGTAACAGATACGCAGTATTTT. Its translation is CASSHPTPETRVTDTQYF.

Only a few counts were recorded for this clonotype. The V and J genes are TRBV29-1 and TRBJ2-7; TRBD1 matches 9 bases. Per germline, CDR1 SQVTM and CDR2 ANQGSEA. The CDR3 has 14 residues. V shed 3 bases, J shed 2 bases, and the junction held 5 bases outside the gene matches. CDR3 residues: CSVDRTGVPYEQYF. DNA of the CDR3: TGCAGCGTTGACCGGACAGGGGTCCCCTACGAGCAGTACTTC.

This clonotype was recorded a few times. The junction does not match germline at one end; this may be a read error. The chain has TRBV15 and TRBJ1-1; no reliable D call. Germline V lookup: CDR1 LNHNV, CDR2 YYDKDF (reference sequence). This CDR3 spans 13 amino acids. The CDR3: CATSRGGATEAFF. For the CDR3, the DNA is TGTGCCACCAGCAGGGGTGGAGCGACTGAAGCGTTCTTT.

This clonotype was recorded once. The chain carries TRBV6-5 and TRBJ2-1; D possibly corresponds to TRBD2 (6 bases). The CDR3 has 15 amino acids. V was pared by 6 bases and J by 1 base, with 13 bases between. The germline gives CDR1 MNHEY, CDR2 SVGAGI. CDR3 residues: CASRPGGTSYNEQFF. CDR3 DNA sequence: TGTGCCAGCAGGCCGGGCGGGACTTCCTACAATGAGCAGTTCTTC.

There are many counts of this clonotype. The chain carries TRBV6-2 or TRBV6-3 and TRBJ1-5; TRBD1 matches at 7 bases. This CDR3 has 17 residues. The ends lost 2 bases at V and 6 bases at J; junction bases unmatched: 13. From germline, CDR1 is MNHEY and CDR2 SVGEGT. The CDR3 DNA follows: TGTGCCAGCAGTTACCCCCCCGACAGGGAGGGTTCTCAGCCCCAGCATTTT. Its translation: CASSYPPDREGSQPQHF.

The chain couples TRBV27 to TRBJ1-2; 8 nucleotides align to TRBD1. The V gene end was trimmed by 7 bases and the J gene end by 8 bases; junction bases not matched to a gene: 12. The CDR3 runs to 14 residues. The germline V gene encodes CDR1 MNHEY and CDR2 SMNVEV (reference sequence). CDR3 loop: CASIPLRQGMGYTF. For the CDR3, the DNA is TGTGCCAGCATTCCCCTCCGACAGGGGATGGGCTACACCTTC.

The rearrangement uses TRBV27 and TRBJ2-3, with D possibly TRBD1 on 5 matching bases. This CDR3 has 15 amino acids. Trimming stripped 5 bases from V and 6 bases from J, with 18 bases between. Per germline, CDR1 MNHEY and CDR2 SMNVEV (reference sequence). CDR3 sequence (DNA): TGTGCCAGCAGTACGACAGCGAGTAATGGGGATACGCAGTATTTT. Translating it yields CASSTTASNGDTQYF.

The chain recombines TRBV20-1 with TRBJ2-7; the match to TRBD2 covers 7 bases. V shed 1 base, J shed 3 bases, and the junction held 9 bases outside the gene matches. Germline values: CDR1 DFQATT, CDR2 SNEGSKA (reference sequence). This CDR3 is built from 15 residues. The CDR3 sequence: CSARGELASRYEQYF. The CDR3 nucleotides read TGCAGTGCTAGAGGCGAACTAGCGTCCCGCTACGAGCAGTACTTC.